Many counts were recorded for the clone carrying this TCR beta chain. What it binds is not known. The data were obtained in a study of regulatory T cells in long-lasting Graves disease. About the study: The antithyroid drugs taken by newly diagnosed Graves' patients had been used for under 3 months.

Overall study results and limits: Accuracy might have suffered from few samples.

Sequencing libraries for TCR beta were prepared with iRepertoire HTBI primers and Arm-PCR of CDR3 regions. TCRdb re-derived calls from the multiplex PCR reads in MiXCR, one entry per CDR3 protein. The sample lists some 220,000 distinct CDR3 sequences, less than 20% seen once, with approximately 10% in the top ten. Stated time point: newly diagnosed GD, antithyroid drugs for less than 3 months. Generation of the TCR library employed RNA extracted from PBMCs. V was shortened by 4 bases and J by 0 bases, with 9 bases between the two germline ends. Per germline, CDR1 SGDLS and CDR2 YYNGEE. The CDR3 loop spans 14 amino acids. This sample was shared with a second study, whose subject was T cells in Graves' hyperthyroidism and ophthalmopathy. That investigation notes: Newly diagnosed patients aged 18 to 65 had hyperthyroidism of under 2 months' duration. Appearing also in blood were most of the thyroid clonotypes expanded above 0.001.

The chain employs TRBV9 and TRBJ2-3, with no clear D. The receptor comes from a woman in her 30s with Graves disease. The specimen was peripheral blood mononuclear cells (PBMCs), collected at new diagnosis, from a patient treated with antithyroid drugs. This CDR3 is CASSPRGSTDTQYF. CDR3 DNA: TGTGCCAGCAGCCCACGAGGTAGCACAGATACGCAGTATTTT.